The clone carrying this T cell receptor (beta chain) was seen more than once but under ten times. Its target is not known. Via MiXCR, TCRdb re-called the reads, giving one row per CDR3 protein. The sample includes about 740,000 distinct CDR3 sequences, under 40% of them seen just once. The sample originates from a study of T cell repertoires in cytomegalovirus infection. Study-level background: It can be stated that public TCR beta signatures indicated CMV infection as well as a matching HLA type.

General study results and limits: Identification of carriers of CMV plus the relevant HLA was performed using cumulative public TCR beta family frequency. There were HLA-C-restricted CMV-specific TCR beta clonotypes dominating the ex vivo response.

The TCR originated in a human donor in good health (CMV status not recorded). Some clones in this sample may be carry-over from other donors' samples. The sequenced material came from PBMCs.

In DNA form, the CDR3 reads TGTGCCAGCAGACCCGAGGACAGTTCCTACGAGCAGTACTTC. Protein product: CASRPEDSSYEQYF. The rearrangement links TRBV28 to TRBJ2-7, with a weak D call TRBD1 (6 bases). Germline V gene sequence: CDR1 MDHEN, CDR2 SYDVKM. The V and J ends lost 6 bases and 1 base respectively, with 13 bases between them. There are 14 residues in the CDR3.